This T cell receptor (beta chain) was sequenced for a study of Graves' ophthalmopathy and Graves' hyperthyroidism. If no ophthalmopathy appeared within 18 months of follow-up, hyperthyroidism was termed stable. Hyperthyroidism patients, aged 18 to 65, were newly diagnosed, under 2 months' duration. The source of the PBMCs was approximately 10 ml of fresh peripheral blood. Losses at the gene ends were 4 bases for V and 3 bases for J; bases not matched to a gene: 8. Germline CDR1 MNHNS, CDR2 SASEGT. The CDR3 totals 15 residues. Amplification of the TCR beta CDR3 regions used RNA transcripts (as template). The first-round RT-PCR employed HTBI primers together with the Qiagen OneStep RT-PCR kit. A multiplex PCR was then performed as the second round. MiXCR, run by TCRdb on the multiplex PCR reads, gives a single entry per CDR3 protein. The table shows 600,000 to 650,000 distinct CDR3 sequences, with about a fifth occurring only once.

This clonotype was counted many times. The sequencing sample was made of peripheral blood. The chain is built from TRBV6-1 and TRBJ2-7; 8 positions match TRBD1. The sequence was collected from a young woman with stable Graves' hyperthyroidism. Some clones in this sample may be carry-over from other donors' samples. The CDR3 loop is CASSGSDRAVYEQYF. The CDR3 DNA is TGTGCCAGCAGTGGGTCGGACAGGGCAGTCTACGAGCAGTACTTC.